Following are 5 T cell receptor beta chains from one sample sequenced in a study of naive and memory T cell subsets (TCRdb year 2017). Libraries were prepared through UMI-ligation and nested PCR. For sequencing, an Illumina MiSeq was employed. The beta constant-region primer was an equimolar mix of two oligonucleotides covering both TRBC1 and TRBC2. Starting from the raw public reads, TCRdb applied fastp trimming at Q25, assembled clones with MiXCR and retained in-frame beta chains. CDR3 protein duplicates are merged, each entry listing the most common genes and DNA. This sample gives some 150,000 distinct CDR3 sequences in total; about 18% of them show up just once. The ten most abundant clones make up roughly 0.14% of the sample. The sample taken for sequencing was naive CD4+ T cells from blood. The cell subset or site label, as the study defines it: naive T cells, CD45RA high CD27+. Receptors originate from a human donor in good health.

This clonotype was seen a handful of times. This chain links TRBV28 with TRBJ2-7; maybe TRBD1 (6 bases). Trimming took off 6 bases at V and 3 bases at J, with 15 bases between the two ends. This CDR3 has 14 residues. Germline CDR1 reads MDHEN; CDR2 reads SYDVKM. The CDR3 loop is CASRGVQGNYEQYF. The CDR3 nucleotides are TGTGCCAGCAGAGGGGTCCAGGGGAACTACGAGCAGTACTTC.

The chain joins TRBV9 to TRBJ2-1, with D possibly TRBD2 on 5 matching bases. CDR1 is SGDLS, CDR2 YYNGEE, per germline. The CDR3 has 18 amino acids. V was shortened by 4 bases and J by 2 bases, with 22 bases between the two germline ends. The CDR3 nucleotides are TGTGCCAGCAGCCCCCGTAGTCGCGGGCCGGGAACCTACAATGAGCAGTTCTTC. Translating gives CASSPRSRGPGTYNEQFF.

The chain employs TRBV24-1 and TRBJ2-2, with 7 nucleotides matching TRBD1. J lost 0 bases, V lost 3 bases, and 3 bases had no gene match. The CDR3 spans 16 residues. CDR1 KGHDR and CDR2 SFDVKD come from the germline V gene. The CDR3 sequence is CATSDPQGANTGELFF. The CDR3 DNA reads as TGTGCCACCAGTGATCCCCAGGGGGCGAACACCGGGGAGCTGTTTTTT.

The rearrangement joins TRBV7-3 to TRBJ1-6; D is perhaps TRBD1 (5 bases). Germline V gene lookup returns CDR1 SGHTA and CDR2 FQGTGA. The CDR3 runs to 14 residues. V was trimmed by 8 bases and J by 5 bases, leaving 13 bases between them. The CDR3 region is CASRQDTNNSPLHF. CDR3 in DNA: TGTGCCAGCCGGCAGGACACTAATAATTCACCCCTCCACTTT.

This clonotype was seen a handful of times. The chain has TRBV25-1 and TRBJ1-5, with TRBD1 matching over 7 bases. Germline V lookup: CDR1 MGHDK, CDR2 SYGVNS. J was trimmed by 3 bases and V by 4 bases; bases with no gene match: 9. There are 16 residues in the CDR3. CDR3 protein: CASSAAGTAFNQPQHF. CDR3 bases: TGTGCCAGCAGTGCCGCCGGGACAGCCTTCAATCAGCCCCAGCATTTT.